These T cell receptor beta chains were read from a single sample in a study of blood T cell repertoires in COVID-19. Sequenced by immunoSEQ multiplex PCR; TCRdb stores in-frame clones only, minus some. The sample has 130,000 or so clones; roughly nine tenths are singletons. Sequenced sample: peripheral blood. The receptors originated from a man aged 70-80 years with active or convalescent COVID-19. Both conserved end residues are part of each CDR3. Each record gives: J gene, V gene, CDR3 protein.

TRBJ1-2,TRBV3-1/TRBV3-2,CASSQLPATGTASGGYTF
TRBJ2-5,TRBV5-6,CASSLNLAGETQYF
TRBJ2-1,TRBV27,CASSTYYRVGNEQFF
TRBJ2-3,TRBV18,CASSTTSTDTQYF
TRBJ2-3,TRBV5-1,CASSSGMEGIDTQYF
TRBJ2-1,TRBV19,CASSEQRGNNEQFF
TRBJ1-6,TRBV3-1/TRBV3-2,CASSQGQSNSPLHF
TRBJ1-2,TRBV6-5,CASRDPGRYGYTF
TRBJ2-6,TRBV28,CASSSGAGGGANVLTF
TRBJ1-5,TRBV2,CASSGAGGSNQPQHF
TRBJ2-3,TRBV18,CASSPQNGPSAGLAGDTQYF
TRBJ2-2,TRBV2,CASRATSADTGELFF
TRBJ2-1,TRBV28,CASVGASGPYNEQFF
TRBJ1-2,TRBV19,CASSAQGAGYGYTF
TRBJ2-5,TRBV30,CAWSVSNPGQGSGTQYF
TRBJ2-1,TRBV27,CASRLLTSFNEQFF
TRBJ1-5,TRBV19,CASTPDRVNQPQHF
TRBJ2-3,TRBV24-1,CAISGRENTDTQYF
TRBJ2-5,TRBV7-9,CASSLEGLRGEYF
TRBJ2-2,TRBV27,CASSSFRELFF
TRBJ2-5,TRBV19,CASRWRESETQYF
TRBJ1-4,TRBV3-1/TRBV3-2,CASSRQGGEKLFF
TRBJ2-2,TRBV5-1,CASSLPAGGTGELFF
TRBJ1-1,TRBV11-2,CASSQGTGRTEAFF
TRBJ2-2,TRBV3-1/TRBV3-2,CASSPGEGAGELFF
TRBJ1-5,TRBV12-3/TRBV12-4,CASSAGGNQPQHF
TRBJ1-2,TRBV24-1,CATSDGHRGPGYGYTF